A single sample gave rise to the 6 T cell receptor beta chains below, sequenced in a study of blood T cell repertoires in COVID-19. Produced via immunoSEQ multiplex PCR; TCRdb's table is partial and in-frame only. This table has under 150,000 clones, around nine tenths appearing once. Sequencing used peripheral blood. These receptors originate from a human donor with active COVID-19. The donor label of this sample is uncertain.

The gene calls are TRBV6-2 or TRBV6-3 and TRBJ2-1; D remains ambiguous. V lost 5 bases, J lost 10 bases, and 12 bases lay in between. Germline values: CDR1 MNHEY, CDR2 SVGEGT. CDR3 length equals 12 residues. CDR3 sequence (DNA): TGTGCCAGCAGTAGAATAGCATTCGAGCAGTTCTTC. It encodes CASSRIAFEQFF.

The chain carries TRBV10-1 and TRBJ2-7; possibly TRBD1 for D (6 bases). The CDR3 covers 14 residues. V was cut by 0 bases and J by 4 bases, with 10 bases left in between. Germline V CDR1 and CDR2: WNHNN, SYGVQD (reference sequence). In DNA, the CDR3 is TGCGCCAGCAGTGAGTCGACAGGACGATACGAGCAGTACTTC. Its translation is CASSESTGRYEQYF.

The J gene is TRBJ1-2, the V gene TRBV6-2 or TRBV6-3; D possibly corresponds to TRBD1 (6 bases). Trimming took 4 bases from V and 0 from J, leaving 12 bases between them. Per germline, CDR1 MNHEY and CDR2 SVGEGT. CDR3 size: 15 residues. In nucleotides, the CDR3 is TGTGCCAGCAGTTTTCCTGGACAGTCTAACTATGGCTACACCTTC. Amino acids: CASSFPGQSNYGYTF.

The chain couples TRBV5-6 to TRBJ1-6; TRBD1 is a possible D gene (5 bases). Germline V gives CDR1 SGHDT, CDR2 YYEEEE. V lost 0 bases and J lost 14, with 9 bases in between. The CDR3 contains 12 residues. The CDR3: CASSLALGALHF. The CDR3 DNA sequence: TGTGCCAGCAGCTTGGCCTTAGGGGCCCTCCACTTT.

This clone was seen only once. J is TRBJ2-3 and V is TRBV19, with 12 bases fitting TRBD2. The CDR3 sequence is 18 residues long. V lost 5 bases to trimming and J lost 2 bases; unmatched junction nucleotides: 11. Germline CDR1 is LNHDA and CDR2 is SQIVND (reference sequence). CDR3 in DNA: TGTGCCAGTAGTCTAACTAGCGGGGGGCCGCCCCTCACAGATACGCAGTATTTT. This gives the protein CASSLTSGGPPLTDTQYF.

This clone has a single count. The chain links TRBV19 to TRBJ2-1, with 7 bases matching TRBD1. CDR1 and CDR2 (germline): LNHDA, SQIVND (reference sequence). The CDR3 length is 16 residues. Losses at the gene ends were 6 bases for V and 0 bases for J; bases not matched to a gene: 8. The CDR3 sequence is CASSRDRSFSYNEQFF. Here the CDR3 DNA reads TGTGCCAGTAGCCGGGACAGAAGCTTCTCCTACAATGAGCAGTTCTTC.